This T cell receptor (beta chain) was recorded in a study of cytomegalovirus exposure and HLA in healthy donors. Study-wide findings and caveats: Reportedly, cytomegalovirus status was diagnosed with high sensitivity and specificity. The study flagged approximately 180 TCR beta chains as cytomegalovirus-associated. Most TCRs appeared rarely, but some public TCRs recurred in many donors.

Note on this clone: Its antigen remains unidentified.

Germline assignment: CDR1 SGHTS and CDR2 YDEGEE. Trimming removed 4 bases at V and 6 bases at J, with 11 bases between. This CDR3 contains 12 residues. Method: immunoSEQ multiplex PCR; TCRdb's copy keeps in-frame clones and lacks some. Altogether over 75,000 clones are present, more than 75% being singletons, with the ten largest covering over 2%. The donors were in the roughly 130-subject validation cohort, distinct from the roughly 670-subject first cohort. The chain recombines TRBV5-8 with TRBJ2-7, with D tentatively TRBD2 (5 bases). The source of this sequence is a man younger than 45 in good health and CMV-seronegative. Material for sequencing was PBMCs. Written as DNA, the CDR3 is TGTGCCAGCAGCCTGGTGGACTTCGAGCAGTACTTC. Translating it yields CASSLVDFEQYF.